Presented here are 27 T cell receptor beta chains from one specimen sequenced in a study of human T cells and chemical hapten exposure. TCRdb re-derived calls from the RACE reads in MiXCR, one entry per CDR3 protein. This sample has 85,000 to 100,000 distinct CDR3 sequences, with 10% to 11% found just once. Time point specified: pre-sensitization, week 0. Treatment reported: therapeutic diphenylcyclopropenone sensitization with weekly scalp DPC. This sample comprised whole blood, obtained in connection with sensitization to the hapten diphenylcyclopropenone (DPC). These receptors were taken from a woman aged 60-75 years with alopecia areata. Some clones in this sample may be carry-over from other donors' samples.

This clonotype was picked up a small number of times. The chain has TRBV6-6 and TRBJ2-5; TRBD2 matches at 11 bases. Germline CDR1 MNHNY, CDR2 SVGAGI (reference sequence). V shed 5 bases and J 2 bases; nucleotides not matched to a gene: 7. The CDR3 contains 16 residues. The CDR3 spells CASSTDSGGAQETQYF. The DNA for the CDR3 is TGTGCCAGCAGTACAGATAGCGGGGGGGCGCAAGAGACCCAGTACTTC.

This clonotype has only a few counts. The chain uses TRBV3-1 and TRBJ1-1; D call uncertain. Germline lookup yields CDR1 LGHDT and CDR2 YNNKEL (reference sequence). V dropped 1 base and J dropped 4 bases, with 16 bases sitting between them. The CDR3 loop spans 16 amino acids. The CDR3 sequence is CASSQGVVEGFTEAFF. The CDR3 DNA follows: TGTGCCAGCAGCCAAGGCGTTGTGGAGGGATTCACTGAAGCTTTCTTT. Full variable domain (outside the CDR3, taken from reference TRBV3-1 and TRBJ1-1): DTAVSQTPKYLVTQMGNDKSIKCEQNLGHDTMYWYKQDSKKFLKIMFSYNNKELIINETVPNRFSPKSPDKAHLNLHINSLELGDSAVYFCASSQGVVEGFTEAFFGQGTRLTVV.

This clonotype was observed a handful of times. CDR3 coding DNA: TGTGCCAGCAGCCGGACAGGGGGCGGCAATCAGCCCCAGCATTTT. Translated, it gives CASSRTGGGNQPQHF. The chain has TRBV7-6 and TRBJ1-5; 11 bases are shared with TRBD1. Looked up from germline, CDR1 is SGHVS and CDR2 is FNYEAQ. The CDR3 is made up of 15 amino acids. V trimming: 5 bases; J trimming: 2 bases; junction bases outside the gene matches: 2.

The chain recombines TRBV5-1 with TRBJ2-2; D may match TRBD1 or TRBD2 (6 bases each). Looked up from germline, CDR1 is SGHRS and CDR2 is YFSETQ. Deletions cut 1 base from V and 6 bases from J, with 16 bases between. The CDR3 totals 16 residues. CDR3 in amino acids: CASSLMGGIEAGELFF. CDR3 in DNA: TGCGCCAGCAGCTTGATGGGGGGCATTGAGGCCGGGGAGCTGTTTTTT. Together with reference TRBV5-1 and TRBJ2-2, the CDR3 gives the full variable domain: KAGVTQTPRYLIKTRGQQVTLSCSPISGHRSVSWYQQTPGQGLQFLFEYFSETQRNKGNFPGRFSGRQFSNSRSEMNVSTLELGDSALYLCASSLMGGIEAGELFFGEGSRLTVL.

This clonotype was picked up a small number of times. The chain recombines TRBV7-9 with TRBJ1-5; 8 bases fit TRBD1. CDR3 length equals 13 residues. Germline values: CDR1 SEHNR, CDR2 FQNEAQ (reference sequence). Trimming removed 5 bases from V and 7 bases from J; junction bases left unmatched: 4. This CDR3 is CASSRTGSQPQHF. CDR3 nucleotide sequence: TGTGCCAGCAGCCGGACAGGGTCCCAGCCCCAGCATTTT.

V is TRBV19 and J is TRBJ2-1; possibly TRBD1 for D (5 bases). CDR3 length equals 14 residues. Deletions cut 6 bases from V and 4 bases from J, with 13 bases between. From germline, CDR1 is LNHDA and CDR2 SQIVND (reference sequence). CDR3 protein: CASSTDNSYNEQFF. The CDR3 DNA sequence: TGTGCCAGTAGCACGGACAATTCTTACAATGAGCAGTTCTTC.

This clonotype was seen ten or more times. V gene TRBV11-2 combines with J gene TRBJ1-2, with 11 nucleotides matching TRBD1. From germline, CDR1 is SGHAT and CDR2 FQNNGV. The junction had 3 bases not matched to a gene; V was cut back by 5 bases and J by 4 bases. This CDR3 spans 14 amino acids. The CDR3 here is CASSGQGAIYGYTF. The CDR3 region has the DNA TGTGCCAGCAGCGGACAGGGGGCTATCTATGGCTACACCTTC.

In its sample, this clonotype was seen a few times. CDR3 nucleotide sequence: TGTGCCAGCAGCCGACTCCAGGGCACTGGAAACACCATATATTTT. Translating gives CASSRLQGTGNTIYF. This chain joins TRBV12-3 or TRBV12-4 and TRBJ1-3, with a possible D match to TRBD1 (5 bases). There are 15 residues in the CDR3. Trimming removed 6 bases from V and 2 bases from J, with 14 bases in between.

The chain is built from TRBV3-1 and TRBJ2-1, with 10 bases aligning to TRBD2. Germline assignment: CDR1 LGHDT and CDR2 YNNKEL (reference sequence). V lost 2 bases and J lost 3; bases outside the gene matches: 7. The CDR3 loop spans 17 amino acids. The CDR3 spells CASSQSRLAGVYNEQFF. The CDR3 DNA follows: TGTGCCAGCAGCCAATCTCGTCTAGCGGGGGTCTACAATGAGCAGTTCTTC.

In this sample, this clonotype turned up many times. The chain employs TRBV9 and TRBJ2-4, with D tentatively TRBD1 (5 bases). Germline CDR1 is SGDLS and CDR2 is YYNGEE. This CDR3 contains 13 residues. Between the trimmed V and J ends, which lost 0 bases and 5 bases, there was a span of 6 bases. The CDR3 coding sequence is TGTGCCAGCAGCGTAGGACAGCAAAACATTCAGTACTTC. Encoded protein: CASSVGQQNIQYF.

The CDR3 coding sequence is TGCGCCAGCAGCCAACGGGATGTCGCGGTGGACGAGCAGTACTTC. The encoded protein is CASSQRDVAVDEQYF. The gene calls are TRBV4-1 and TRBJ2-7, with a possible D match to TRBD2 (5 bases). In germline, CDR1 is MGHRA, CDR2 YSYEKL. V was cut by 2 bases and J by 5 bases, with 16 bases left in between. The CDR3 covers 15 residues.

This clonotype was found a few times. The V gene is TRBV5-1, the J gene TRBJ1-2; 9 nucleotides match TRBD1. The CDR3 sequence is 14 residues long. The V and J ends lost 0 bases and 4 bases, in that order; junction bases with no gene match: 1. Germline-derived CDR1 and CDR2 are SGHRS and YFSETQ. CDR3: CASSLEGQGYGYTF. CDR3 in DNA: TGCGCCAGCAGCTTGGAGGGACAGGGCTATGGCTACACCTTC. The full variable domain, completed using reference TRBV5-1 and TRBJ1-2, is KAGVTQTPRYLIKTRGQQVTLSCSPISGHRSVSWYQQTPGQGLQFLFEYFSETQRNKGNFPGRFSGRQFSNSRSEMNVSTLELGDSALYLCASSLEGQGYGYTFGSGTRLTVV.

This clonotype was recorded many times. The CDR3 DNA reads TGTGCCATCGGGGGTAGGGGGCATGGGGACACTGAAGCTTTCTTT. Residues: CAIGGRGHGDTEAFF. This chain connects TRBV10-3 to TRBJ1-1; 7 bases agree with TRBD1. The junction had 12 bases not matched to a gene; V was cut back by 8 bases and J by 3 bases. CDR1 ENHRY and CDR2 SYGVKD come from the germline V gene. The CDR3 is 15 residues long.

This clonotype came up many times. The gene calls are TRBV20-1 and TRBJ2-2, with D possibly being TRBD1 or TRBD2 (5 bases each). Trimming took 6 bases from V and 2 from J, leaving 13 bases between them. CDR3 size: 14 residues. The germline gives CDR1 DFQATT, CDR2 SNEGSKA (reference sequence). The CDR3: CSARGTGNTGELFF. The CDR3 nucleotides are TGCAGTGCGCGAGGGACGGGAAACACCGGGGAGCTGTTTTTT.

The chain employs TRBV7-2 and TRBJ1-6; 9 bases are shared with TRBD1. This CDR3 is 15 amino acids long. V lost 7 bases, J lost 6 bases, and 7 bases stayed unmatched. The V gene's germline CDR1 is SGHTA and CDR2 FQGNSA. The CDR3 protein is CASTRGGQGNSPLHF. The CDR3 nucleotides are TGTGCCAGCACACGTGGGGGACAGGGTAATTCACCCCTCCACTTT.

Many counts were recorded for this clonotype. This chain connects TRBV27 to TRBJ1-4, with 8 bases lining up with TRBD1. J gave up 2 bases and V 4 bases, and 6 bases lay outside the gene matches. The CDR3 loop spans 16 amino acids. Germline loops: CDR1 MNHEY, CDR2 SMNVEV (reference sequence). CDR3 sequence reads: CASSWTGIMTNEKLFF. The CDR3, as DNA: TGTGCCAGCAGTTGGACAGGGATTATGACTAATGAAAAACTGTTTTTT.

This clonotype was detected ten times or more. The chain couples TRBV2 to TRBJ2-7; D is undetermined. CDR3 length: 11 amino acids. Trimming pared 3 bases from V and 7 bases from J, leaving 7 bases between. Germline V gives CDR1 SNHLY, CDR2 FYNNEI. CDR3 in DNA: TGTGCCAGCAGTGATAGCTTGGAGCAGTACTTC. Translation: CASSDSLEQYF.

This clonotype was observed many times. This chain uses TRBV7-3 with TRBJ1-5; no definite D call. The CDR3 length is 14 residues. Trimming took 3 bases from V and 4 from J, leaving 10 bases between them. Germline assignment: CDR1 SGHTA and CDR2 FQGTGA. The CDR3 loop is CASSLAELNQPQHF. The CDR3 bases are TGTGCCAGCAGCTTGGCCGAGTTGAATCAGCCCCAGCATTTT.

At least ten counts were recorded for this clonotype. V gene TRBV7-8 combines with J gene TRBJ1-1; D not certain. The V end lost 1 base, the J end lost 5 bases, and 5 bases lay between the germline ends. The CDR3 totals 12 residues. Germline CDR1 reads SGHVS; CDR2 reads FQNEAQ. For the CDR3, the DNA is TGTGCCAGCAGCTTAGAAAGGACTGAAGCTTTCTTT. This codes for CASSLERTEAFF. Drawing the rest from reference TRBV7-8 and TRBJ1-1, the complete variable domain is GAGVSQSPRYKVAKRGQDVALRCDPISGHVSLFWYQQALGQGPEFLTYFQNEAQLDKSGLPSDRFFAERPEGSVSTLKIQRTQQEDSAVYLCASSLERTEAFFGQGTRLTVV.

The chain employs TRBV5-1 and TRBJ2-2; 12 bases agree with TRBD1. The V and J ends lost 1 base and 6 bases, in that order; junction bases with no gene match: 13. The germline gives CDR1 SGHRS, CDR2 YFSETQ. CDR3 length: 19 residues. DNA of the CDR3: TGCGCCAGCAGCTTGACCCCCGGGACAGGGGGCTACGAGGCCGGGGAGCTGTTTTTT. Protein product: CASSLTPGTGGYEAGELFF. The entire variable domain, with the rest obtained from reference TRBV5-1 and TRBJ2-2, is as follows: KAGVTQTPRYLIKTRGQQVTLSCSPISGHRSVSWYQQTPGQGLQFLFEYFSETQRNKGNFPGRFSGRQFSNSRSEMNVSTLELGDSALYLCASSLTPGTGGYEAGELFFGEGSRLTVL.

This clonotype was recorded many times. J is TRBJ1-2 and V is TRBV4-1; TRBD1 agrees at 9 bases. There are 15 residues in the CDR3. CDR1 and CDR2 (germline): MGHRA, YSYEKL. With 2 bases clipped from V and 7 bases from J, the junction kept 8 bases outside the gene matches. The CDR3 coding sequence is TGCGCCAGCAGCCAACCGGGACAGGGAGTCGGTGGCTACACCTTC. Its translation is CASSQPGQGVGGYTF.

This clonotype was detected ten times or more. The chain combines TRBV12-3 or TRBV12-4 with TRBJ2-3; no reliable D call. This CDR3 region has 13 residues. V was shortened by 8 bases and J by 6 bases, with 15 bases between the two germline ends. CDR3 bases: TGTGCCAGCGGTCCAGGCACTTTTGATACGCAGTATTTT. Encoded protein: CASGPGTFDTQYF.

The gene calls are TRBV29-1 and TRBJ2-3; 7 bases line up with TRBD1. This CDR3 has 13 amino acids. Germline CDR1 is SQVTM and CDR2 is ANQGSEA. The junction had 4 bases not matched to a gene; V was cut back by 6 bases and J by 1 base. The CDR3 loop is CSVIQGGTDTQYF. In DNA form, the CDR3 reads TGCAGCGTAATCCAGGGGGGCACAGATACGCAGTATTTT.

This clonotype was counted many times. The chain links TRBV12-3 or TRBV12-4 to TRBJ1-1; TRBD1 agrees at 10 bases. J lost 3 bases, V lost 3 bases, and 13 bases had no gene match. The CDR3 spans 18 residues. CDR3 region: CASSLGAGTGAFDTEAFF. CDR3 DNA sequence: TGTGCCAGCAGTTTGGGCGCCGGGACAGGGGCGTTTGACACTGAAGCTTTCTTT.

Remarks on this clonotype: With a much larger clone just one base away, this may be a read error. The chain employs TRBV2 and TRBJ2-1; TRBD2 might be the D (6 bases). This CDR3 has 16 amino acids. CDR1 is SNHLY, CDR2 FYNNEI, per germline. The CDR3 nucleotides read TGTGCCAGCGATACCACCCCCAGTGGGGGGTTAAATGTGCAGTTCTTC. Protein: CASDTTPSGGLNVQFF.

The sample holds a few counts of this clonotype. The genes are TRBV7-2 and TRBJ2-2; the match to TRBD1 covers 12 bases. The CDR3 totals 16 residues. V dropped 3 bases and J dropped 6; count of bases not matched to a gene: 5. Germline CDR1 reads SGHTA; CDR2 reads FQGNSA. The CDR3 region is CASSFSGTGGPGELFF. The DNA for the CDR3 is TGTGCCAGCAGCTTCTCCGGGACAGGGGGCCCCGGGGAGCTGTTTTTT. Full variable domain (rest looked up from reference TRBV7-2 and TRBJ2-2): GAGVSQSPSNKVTEKGKDVELRCDPISGHTALYWYRQSLGQGLEFLIYFQGNSAPDKSGLPSDRFSAERTGGSVSTLTIQRTQQEDSAVYLCASSFSGTGGPGELFFGEGSRLTVL.

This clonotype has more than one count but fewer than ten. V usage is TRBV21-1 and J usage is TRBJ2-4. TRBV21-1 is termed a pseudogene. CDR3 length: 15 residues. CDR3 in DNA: TGTGCCAGCAGCAAAGATCAGCCAGCCAAAAACATTCAGTACTTC. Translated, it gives CASSKDQPAKNIQYF.